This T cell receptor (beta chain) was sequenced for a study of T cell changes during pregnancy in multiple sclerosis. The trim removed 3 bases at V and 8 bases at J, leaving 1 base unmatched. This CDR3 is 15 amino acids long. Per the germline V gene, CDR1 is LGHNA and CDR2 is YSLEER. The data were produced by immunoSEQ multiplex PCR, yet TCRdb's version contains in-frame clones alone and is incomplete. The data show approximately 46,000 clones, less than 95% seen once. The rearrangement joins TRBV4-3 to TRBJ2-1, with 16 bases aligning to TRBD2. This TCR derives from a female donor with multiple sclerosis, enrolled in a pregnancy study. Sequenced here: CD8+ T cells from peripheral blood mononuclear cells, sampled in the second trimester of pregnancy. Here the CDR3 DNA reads TGCGCCAGCAGCCAGGGGACTAGCGGGGGGGATGAGCAGTTCTTC. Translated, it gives CASSQGTSGGDEQFF.